Listed here is a single TCR beta chain. Per the study methods: Nucleated cell number was recorded as an estimate derived from reference gene primer amplification. Some clones are missing from TCRdb's copy, which holds only in-frame ones; the method was immunoSEQ multiplex PCR. V and J calls plus clone size are reproduced from that table; the DNA served to infer D and trimming. Among about 410,000 clones listed, 70% to 90% were seen once. This sample stems from a study of blood T cell repertoires in COVID-19. Study information: The analysed material was cDNA or gDNA that came from T cells, B-cell-depleted T cells, or PBMCs.

The CDR3 consists of 14 residues. The V gene's germline CDR1 is SGHRS and CDR2 YFSETQ. Trimming removed 0 bases from V and 7 bases from J, with 8 bases in between. This chain joins TRBV5-1 and TRBJ1-6; D is unclear. The TCR sequence derives from a woman aged 35 to 49 with COVID-19, enrolled during active disease. Specimen: peripheral blood. The CDR3, as DNA: TGCGCCAGCAGCTTGGGCCCGGGGAATTCACCCCTCCACTTT. Its translation: CASSLGPGNSPLHF.